A selection of T cell receptor beta chains follows, all from one sample in a study of T-cell memory formation after mild COVID-19. MiXCR, applied by TCRdb to the 5' RACE reads, yields one record per CDR3 protein. The sample contains 340,000 or so distinct CDR3 sequences, approximately 13% of which appear only once. The sequencing input was PBMCs or a T cell subset sorted from them (not recorded which). Receptors originate from a man aged 18 to 29 who had mild COVID-19 (a few samples of this study predate the infection). Cell type and time point are not known. Each CDR3 is given with its conserved first and last residue. D genes are given only for firm matches. Where a row states a size, it is once, few, many or the class of an expanded clone; other rows omit it.

D: -
J: TRBJ1-1
size: -
V: TRBV4-1
length: 15
DNA: TGCGCCAGCAGCCAAGAGACGGGATTGGCAAATGGAGCTTTCTTT
CDR3: CASSQETGLANGAFF

D: -
J: TRBJ2-2
size: few
V: TRBV3-1
length: 14
DNA: TGTGCCAGCAGCCAACCCGACAGATCCGGGGAGCTGTTTTTT
CDR3: CASSQPDRSGELFF

D: TRBD1
J: TRBJ1-6
size: -
V: TRBV20-1
length: 15
DNA: TGCAGTGCTAGACAGGGGGCAATGCTTCAGTCACCCCTCCACTTT
CDR3: CSARQGAMLQSPLHF

D: -
J: TRBJ2-5
size: -
V: TRBV5-1
length: 13
DNA: TGCGCCAGCAGCGCCGTCCCCCAAGAGACCCAGTACTTC
CDR3: CASSAVPQETQYF

D: TRBD2
J: TRBJ2-3
size: once
V: TRBV2
length: 12
DNA: TGTGCCAGCAGTGAGTCCAGCGGGGCGAGTCATTTT
CDR3: CASSESSGASHF

D: TRBD2
J: TRBJ2-5
size: -
V: TRBV4-2
length: 16
DNA: TGTGCCAGCAGCCAAGATCTTGGGTGGGGGGGAGAGACCCAGTACTTC
CDR3: CASSQDLGWGGETQYF

D: -
J: TRBJ1-4
size: -
V: TRBV4-3
length: 15
DNA: TGCGCCAGCAGCCAGACCCGGGGGGGAAATGAAAAACTGTTTTTT
CDR3: CASSQTRGGNEKLFF

D: -
J: TRBJ2-3
size: few
V: TRBV18
length: 15
DNA: TGTGCCAGCTCACCACTACAGGGTTGGAGAGATACGCAGTATTTT
CDR3: CASSPLQGWRDTQYF

D: TRBD1
J: TRBJ2-7
size: few
V: TRBV7-2
length: 15
DNA: TGTGCCAGCAGTAACAGGGGGGCACTTTCCTACGAGCAGTACTTC
CDR3: CASSNRGALSYEQYF

D: TRBD2
J: TRBJ2-2
size: many
V: TRBV10-3
length: 17
DNA: TGTGCCATCAGCGCAGCGGGGGGAATAGCGAACACCGGGGAGCTGTTTTTT
CDR3: CAISAAGGIANTGELFF

D: -
J: TRBJ2-7
size: -
V: TRBV5-1
length: 15
DNA: TGCGCCAGCAGCTTGGCCGAACTAGGGAACAACGAGCAGTACTTC
CDR3: CASSLAELGNNEQYF

D: -
J: TRBJ1-2
size: -
V: TRBV2
length: 13
DNA: TGTGCCAGCAGTTGGACGGTCCTTGGGGGCTACACCTTC
CDR3: CASSWTVLGGYTF

D: -
J: TRBJ2-3
size: -
V: TRBV29-1
length: 16
DNA: TGCAGCGTTGAAGTTAGGGGGGTTAAACGCACAGATACGCAGTATTTT
CDR3: CSVEVRGVKRTDTQYF

D: TRBD1
J: TRBJ1-1
size: -
V: TRBV25-1
length: 15
DNA: TGTGCCAGCAGTGACTTTACAGGGGTGGACACTGAAGCTTTCTTT
CDR3: CASSDFTGVDTEAFF

D: -
J: TRBJ2-7
size: -
V: TRBV19
length: 12
DNA: TGTGCCAGTAGTACCACAGGGAGAGAGCAGTACTTC
CDR3: CASSTTGREQYF

D: -
J: TRBJ1-6
size: few
V: TRBV9
length: 15
DNA: TGTGCCAGCAGCGCATCCGCTTCGGGCCTCTCACCCCTCCACTTT
CDR3: CASSASASGLSPLHF

D: -
J: TRBJ2-2
size: -
V: TRBV4-3
length: 17
DNA: TGCGCCAGCAGCCAAGAGATCTACAGGGCGAACACCGGGGAGCTGTTTTTT
CDR3: CASSQEIYRANTGELFF

D: -
J: TRBJ2-3
size: few
V: TRBV5-1
length: 14
DNA: TGCGCCAGCAGCTTGGCCAAGAGCACAGATACGCAGTATTTT
CDR3: CASSLAKSTDTQYF

D: -
J: TRBJ2-3
size: few
V: TRBV5-1
length: 16
DNA: TGCGCCAGCAGCTTATGGGGGGGGGCTGCGGAAGATACGCAGTATTTT
CDR3: CASSLWGGAAEDTQYF

D: TRBD2
J: TRBJ2-3
size: many
V: TRBV7-6
length: 16
DNA: TGTGCCAGCAGCTTAGCAGCGACTAGCGGCACAGATACGCAGTATTTT
CDR3: CASSLAATSGTDTQYF

D: -
J: TRBJ2-6
size: -
V: TRBV6-6
length: 16
DNA: TGTGCCAGCAGCCACAGAGGACTCTCTGGGGCCAACGTCCTGACTTTC
CDR3: CASSHRGLSGANVLTF

D: -
J: TRBJ2-7
size: -
V: TRBV6-2/TRBV6-3
length: 13
DNA: TGTGCCAGCAGCATATCAGGGGCTCGGGAGCAGTACTTC
CDR3: CASSISGAREQYF

D: TRBD2
J: TRBJ2-3
size: -
V: TRBV30
length: 17
DNA: TGTGCCTGGAGTGCCTCTATACTAGCGGGGAACACAGATACGCAGTATTTT
CDR3: CAWSASILAGNTDTQYF

D: TRBD2
J: TRBJ2-2
size: few
V: TRBV9
length: 16
DNA: TGTGCCAGCAGCCCCAGTGGGGGGGGAGATACCGGGGAGCTGTTTTTT
CDR3: CASSPSGGGDTGELFF

D: -
J: TRBJ2-1
size: -
V: TRBV6-5
length: 15
DNA: TGTGCCAGCAGCCCGCGGGACAGTGCCTACAATGAGCAGTTCTTC
CDR3: CASSPRDSAYNEQFF

D: -
J: TRBJ1-1
size: -
V: TRBV3-1
length: 14
DNA: TGTGCCAGCAGCCAAGGCCGGGGAATCACTGAAGCTTTCTTT
CDR3: CASSQGRGITEAFF

D: -
J: TRBJ2-3
size: -
V: TRBV6-6
length: 14
DNA: TGTGCCAGCGCCCGCGAGGGGAGCGTGGGAGGGCAGTATTTT
CDR3: CASAREGSVGGQYF

D: -
J: TRBJ2-1
size: few
V: TRBV18
length: 14
DNA: TGTGCCAGCTCACCACAAGACTCAAACAGGGGAGGGCTCTTC
CDR3: CASSPQDSNRGGLF

D: TRBD2
J: TRBJ2-1
size: many
V: TRBV4-3
length: 13
DNA: TGCGCCAGCAGCCAAGACCCTAGCGGGGGAAAGATCTTC
CDR3: CASSQDPSGGKIF

D: -
J: TRBJ2-3
size: few
V: TRBV4-1
length: 16
DNA: TGCGCCAGCAGCCAACTTGCGGGGCCGAGCACAGATACGCAGTATTTT
CDR3: CASSQLAGPSTDTQYF

D: TRBD1
J: TRBJ2-1
size: -
V: TRBV4-1
length: 15
DNA: TGCGCCAGCAGAGAAGAGGGGTATAGGGGGCTGCTTGAGGTCTTC
CDR3: CASREEGYRGLLEVF

D: -
J: TRBJ2-7
size: -
V: TRBV27
length: 13
DNA: TGTGCCAGCAGTTGGGGAGACACCGTCGAGCAGTACTTC
CDR3: CASSWGDTVEQYF

D: -
J: TRBJ1-2
size: -
V: TRBV4-2
length: 16
DNA: TGTGCCAGCAGCCCCGAGGCGACAGCCGAAAACTATGGCTACACCTTC
CDR3: CASSPEATAENYGYTF

D: -
J: TRBJ2-3
size: many
V: TRBV5-1
length: 16
DNA: TGCGCCAGCAGCGCGGGCCAGTTGGGCCCCACAGATACGCAGTATTTT
CDR3: CASSAGQLGPTDTQYF

D: -
J: TRBJ1-5
size: -
V: TRBV12-3/TRBV12-4
length: 14
DNA: TGTGCCAGCACTGCAGGGCCTAGCAATCAGCCCCAGCATTTT
CDR3: CASTAGPSNQPQHF

D: -
J: TRBJ1-1
size: many
V: TRBV28
length: 15
DNA: TGTGCCAGCAGTTTAGATGAGGGTATGAACACTGAAGCTTTCTTT
CDR3: CASSLDEGMNTEAFF

D: TRBD2
J: TRBJ2-1
size: -
V: TRBV12-3/TRBV12-4
length: 15
DNA: TGTGCCAGCAGTTCAGGACTAGTGGGTCGGAATGAGCAGTTCTTC
CDR3: CASSSGLVGRNEQFF

D: TRBD1
J: TRBJ2-3
size: few
V: TRBV10-3
length: 15
DNA: TGTGCCATCACCTCCGGGACAGGGGGGTTAGATACGCAGTATTTT
CDR3: CAITSGTGGLDTQYF

D: -
J: TRBJ2-6
size: few
V: TRBV5-1
length: 21
DNA: TGCGCCAGCAGCTCACTCCGAACCGGCAGAGAAATGTCTTCTGGGGCCAACGTCCTGACTTTC
CDR3: CASSSLRTGREMSSGANVLTF

D: TRBD2
J: TRBJ2-1
size: -
V: TRBV2
length: 15
DNA: TGTGCCAGCAGTGAAGGTCGGCGGGGGTGGTATGAGCAGTTCTTC
CDR3: CASSEGRRGWYEQFF

D: -
J: TRBJ1-4
size: few
V: TRBV5-1
length: 15
DNA: TGCGCCAGCAGCTTGCACGGGACTAAGAATGAAAAACTGTTTTTT
CDR3: CASSLHGTKNEKLFF